This T cell receptor (beta chain) was captured in a study of blood T cells in healthy people across ages. Findings of the study overall: Getting older went along with TCR beta diversity per million T cells dropping roughly linearly.

Germline loops: CDR1 KGHDR, CDR2 SFDVKD. This CDR3 spans 15 amino acids. V was clipped by 6 bases and J by 3 bases; unmatched bases: 7. About this clonotype itself: Its antigen is as yet unknown.

It was with a sample-barcoded 5' primer and a J-beta primer mix that a second PCR of roughly 7 to 12 cycles was run. TCRdb ran MiXCR on the 5' RACE reads and lists one entry per CDR3 protein. In the table there are approximately 2,000,000 distinct CDR3 sequences, about two fifths of which are singletons. This sequence originates from a human donor in good health. V and J are TRBV24-1 and TRBJ2-5; 9 bases agree with TRBD1. Sequencing was carried out using blood. CDR3 bases: TGTGCCACCAGTACCCCGGGACAGGGTGAAGAGACCCAGTACTTC. The encoded protein is CATSTPGQGEETQYF.